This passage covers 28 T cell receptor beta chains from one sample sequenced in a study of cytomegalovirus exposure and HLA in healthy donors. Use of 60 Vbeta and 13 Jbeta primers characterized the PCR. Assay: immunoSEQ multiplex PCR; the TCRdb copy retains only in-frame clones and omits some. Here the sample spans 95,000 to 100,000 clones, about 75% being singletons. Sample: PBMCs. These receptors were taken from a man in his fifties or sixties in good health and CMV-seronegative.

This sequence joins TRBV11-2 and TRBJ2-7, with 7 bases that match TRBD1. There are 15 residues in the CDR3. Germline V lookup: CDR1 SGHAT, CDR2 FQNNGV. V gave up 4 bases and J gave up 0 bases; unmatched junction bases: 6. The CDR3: CASSYITGVSYEQYF. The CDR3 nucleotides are TGTGCCAGCAGCTACATCACAGGGGTCTCCTACGAGCAGTACTTC.

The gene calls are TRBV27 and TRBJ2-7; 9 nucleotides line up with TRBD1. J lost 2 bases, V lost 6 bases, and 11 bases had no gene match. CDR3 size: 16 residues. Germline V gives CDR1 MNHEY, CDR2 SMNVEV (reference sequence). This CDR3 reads CASRLRDREDAYEQYF. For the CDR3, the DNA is TGTGCCAGCAGACTAAGGGACAGGGAGGACGCCTACGAGCAGTACTTC.

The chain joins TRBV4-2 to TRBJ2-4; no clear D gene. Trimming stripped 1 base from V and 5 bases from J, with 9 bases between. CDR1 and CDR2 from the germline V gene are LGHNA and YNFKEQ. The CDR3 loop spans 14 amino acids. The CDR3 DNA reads TGTGCCAGCAGCCAAGCCTACGTCGAAAACATTCAGTACTTC. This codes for CASSQAYVENIQYF.

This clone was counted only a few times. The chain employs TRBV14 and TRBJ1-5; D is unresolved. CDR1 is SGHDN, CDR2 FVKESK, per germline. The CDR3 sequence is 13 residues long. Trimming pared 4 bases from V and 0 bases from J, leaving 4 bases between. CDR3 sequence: CASSLSSNQPQHF. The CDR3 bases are TGTGCCAGCAGCCTTAGTAGCAATCAGCCCCAGCATTTT.

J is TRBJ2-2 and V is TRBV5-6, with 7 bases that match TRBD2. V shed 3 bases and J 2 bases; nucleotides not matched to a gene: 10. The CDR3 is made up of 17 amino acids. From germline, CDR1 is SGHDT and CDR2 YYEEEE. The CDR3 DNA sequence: TGTGCCAGCAGCTCCCAACCGGGACTACTCAACACCGGGGAGCTGTTTTTT. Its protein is CASSSQPGLLNTGELFF.

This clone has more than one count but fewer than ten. CDR3 bases: TGTGCCAGCAGCCAATACAATCAGGGCGCCGGGGAGCTGTTTTTT. Translation: CASSQYNQGAGELFF. The genes are TRBV4-2 and TRBJ2-2; a possible D gene is TRBD1 (5 bases). Germline-derived CDR1 and CDR2 are LGHNA and YNFKEQ. Trimming removed 2 bases at V and 6 bases at J, with 13 bases between. CDR3 size: 15 residues.

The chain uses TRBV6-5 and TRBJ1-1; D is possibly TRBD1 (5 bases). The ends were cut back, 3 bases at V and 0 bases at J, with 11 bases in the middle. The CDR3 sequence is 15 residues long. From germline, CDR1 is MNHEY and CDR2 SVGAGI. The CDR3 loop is CASSYRGGLNTEAFF. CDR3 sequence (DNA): TGTGCCAGCAGTTATCGGGGGGGTTTGAACACTGAAGCTTTCTTT.

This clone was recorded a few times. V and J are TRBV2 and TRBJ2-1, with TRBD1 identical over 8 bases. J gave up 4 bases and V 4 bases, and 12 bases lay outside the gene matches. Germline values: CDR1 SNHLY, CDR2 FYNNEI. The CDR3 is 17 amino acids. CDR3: CASSGGNRDRYYNEQFF. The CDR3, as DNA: TGTGCCAGCAGTGGGGGGAACCGGGACAGGTATTACAATGAGCAGTTCTTC.

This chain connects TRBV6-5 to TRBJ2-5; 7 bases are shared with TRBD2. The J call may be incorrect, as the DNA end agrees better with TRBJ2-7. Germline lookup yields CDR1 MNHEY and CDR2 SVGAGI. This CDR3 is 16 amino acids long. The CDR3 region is CASSYSAGVSSYEQYF. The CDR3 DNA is TGTGCCAGCAGTTACTCTGCGGGAGTGAGCTCCTACGAGCAGTACTTC.

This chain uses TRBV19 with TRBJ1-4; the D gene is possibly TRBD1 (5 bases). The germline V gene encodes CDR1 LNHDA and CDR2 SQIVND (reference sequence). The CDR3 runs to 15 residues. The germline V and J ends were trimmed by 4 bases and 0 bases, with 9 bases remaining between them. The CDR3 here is CASSTQGATNEKLFF. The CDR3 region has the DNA TGTGCCAGTAGTACCCAGGGCGCAACTAATGAAAAACTGTTTTTT.

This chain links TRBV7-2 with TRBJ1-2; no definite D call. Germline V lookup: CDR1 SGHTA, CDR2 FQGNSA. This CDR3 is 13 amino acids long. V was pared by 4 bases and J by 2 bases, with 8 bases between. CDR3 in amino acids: CASSSQLNYGYTF. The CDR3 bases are TGTGCCAGCAGCTCTCAACTAAACTATGGCTACACCTTC.

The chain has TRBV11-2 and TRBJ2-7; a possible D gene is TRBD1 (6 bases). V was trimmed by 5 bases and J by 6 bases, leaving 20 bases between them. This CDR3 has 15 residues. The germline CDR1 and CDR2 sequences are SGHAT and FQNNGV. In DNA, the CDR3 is TGTGCCAGCAGCCCTAGAGGGGGTAACCCGAGCGAGCAGTACTTC. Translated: CASSPRGGNPSEQYF. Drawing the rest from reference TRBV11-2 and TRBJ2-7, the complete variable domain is EAGVAQSPRYKIIEKRQSVAFWCNPISGHATLYWYQQILGQGPKLLIQFQNNGVVDDSQLPKDRFSAERLKGVDSTLKIQPAKLEDSAVYLCASSPRGGNPSEQYFGPGTRLTVT.

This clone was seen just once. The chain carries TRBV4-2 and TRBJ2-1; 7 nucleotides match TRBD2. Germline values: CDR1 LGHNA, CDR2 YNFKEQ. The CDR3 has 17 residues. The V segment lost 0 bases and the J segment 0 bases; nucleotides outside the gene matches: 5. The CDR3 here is CASSQDPRTSSYNEQFF. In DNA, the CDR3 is TGTGCCAGCAGCCAAGATCCCCGGACTAGCTCCTACAATGAGCAGTTCTTC.

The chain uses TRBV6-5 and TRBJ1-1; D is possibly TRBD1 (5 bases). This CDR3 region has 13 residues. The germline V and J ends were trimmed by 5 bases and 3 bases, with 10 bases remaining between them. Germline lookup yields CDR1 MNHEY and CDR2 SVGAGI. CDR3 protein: CASSRQLYTEAFF. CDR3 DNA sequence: TGTGCCAGCAGTCGACAGCTTTACACTGAAGCTTTCTTT.

In DNA form, the CDR3 reads TGCGCCAGCAGCTTGGCCTCCACAGGACGGGAGACCCAGTACTTC. The encoded protein is CASSLASTGRETQYF. The chain recombines TRBV5-1 with TRBJ2-5; D perhaps matches TRBD1 (5 bases). The CDR3 length is 15 residues. V gave up 0 bases and J gave up 5 bases, with 14 bases separating them. Germline CDR1 reads SGHRS; CDR2 reads YFSETQ.

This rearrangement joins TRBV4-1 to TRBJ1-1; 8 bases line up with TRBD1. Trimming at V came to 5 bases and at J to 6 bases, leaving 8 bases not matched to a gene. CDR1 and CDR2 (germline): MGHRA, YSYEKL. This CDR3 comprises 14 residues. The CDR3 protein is CASSSGGGFPEAFF. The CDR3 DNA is TGCGCCAGCAGCTCAGGGGGCGGTTTCCCTGAAGCTTTCTTT.

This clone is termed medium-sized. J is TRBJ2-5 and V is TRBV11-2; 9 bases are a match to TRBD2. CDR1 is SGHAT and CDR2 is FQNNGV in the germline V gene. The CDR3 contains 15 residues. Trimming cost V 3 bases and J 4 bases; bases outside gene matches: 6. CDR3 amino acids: CASSLRGAGGETQYF. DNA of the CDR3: TGTGCCAGCAGCTTGAGGGGAGCGGGGGGAGAGACCCAGTACTTC.

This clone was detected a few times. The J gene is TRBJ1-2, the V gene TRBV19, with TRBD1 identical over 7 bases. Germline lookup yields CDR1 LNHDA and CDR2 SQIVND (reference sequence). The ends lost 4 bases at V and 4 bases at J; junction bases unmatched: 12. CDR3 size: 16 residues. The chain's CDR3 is CASSTDRRATGYGYTF. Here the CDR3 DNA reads TGTGCCAGTAGTACGGACAGGCGGGCGACTGGCTATGGCTACACCTTC.

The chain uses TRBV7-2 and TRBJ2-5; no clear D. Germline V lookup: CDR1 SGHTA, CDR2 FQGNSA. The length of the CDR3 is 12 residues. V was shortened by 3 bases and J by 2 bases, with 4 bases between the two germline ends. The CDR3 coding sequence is TGTGCCAGCAGCTTTTATCAAGAGACCCAGTACTTC. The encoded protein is CASSFYQETQYF.

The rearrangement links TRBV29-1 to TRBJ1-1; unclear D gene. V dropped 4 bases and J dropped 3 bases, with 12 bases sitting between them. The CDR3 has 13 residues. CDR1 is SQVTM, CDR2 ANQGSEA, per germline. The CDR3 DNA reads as TGCAGCGTTGTGAGGGTCGGGGACACTGAAGCTTTCTTT. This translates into CSVVRVGDTEAFF. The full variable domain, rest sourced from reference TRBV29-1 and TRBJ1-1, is SAVISQKPSRDICQRGTSLTIQCQVDSQVTMMFWYRQQPGQSLTLIATANQGSEATYESGFVIDKFPISRPNLTFSTLTVSNMSPEDSSIYLCSVVRVGDTEAFFGQGTRLTVV.

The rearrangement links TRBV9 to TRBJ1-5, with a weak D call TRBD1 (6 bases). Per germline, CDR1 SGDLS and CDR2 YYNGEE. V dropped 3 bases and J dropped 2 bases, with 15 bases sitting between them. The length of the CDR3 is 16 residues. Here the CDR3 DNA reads TGTGCCAGCAGCGCCACCGCAGGGGTGGGCAATCAGCCCCAGCATTTT. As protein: CASSATAGVGNQPQHF.

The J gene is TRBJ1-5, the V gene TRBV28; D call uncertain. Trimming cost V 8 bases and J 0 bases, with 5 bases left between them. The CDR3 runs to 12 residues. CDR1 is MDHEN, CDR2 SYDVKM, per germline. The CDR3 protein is CASYISNQPQHF. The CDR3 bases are TGTGCCAGCTATATTAGCAATCAGCCCCAGCATTTT.

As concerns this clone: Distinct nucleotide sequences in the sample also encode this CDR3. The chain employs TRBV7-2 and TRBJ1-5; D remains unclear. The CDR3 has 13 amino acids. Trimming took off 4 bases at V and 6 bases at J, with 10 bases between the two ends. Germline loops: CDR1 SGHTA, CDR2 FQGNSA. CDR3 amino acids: CASSSRASQPQHF. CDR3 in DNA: TGTGCCAGCAGCTCCCGAGCTAGTCAGCCCCAGCATTTT.

CDR3 amino acids: CASSGQGAGSPLHF. The CDR3 DNA sequence: TGTGCCAGCAGTGGACAGGGGGCAGGATCACCCCTCCACTTT. J is TRBJ1-6 and V is TRBV9; 11 nucleotides match TRBD1. The CDR3 is 14 residues long. The germline V gene encodes CDR1 SGDLS and CDR2 YYNGEE. V was clipped by 5 bases and J by 10 bases; unmatched bases: 5.

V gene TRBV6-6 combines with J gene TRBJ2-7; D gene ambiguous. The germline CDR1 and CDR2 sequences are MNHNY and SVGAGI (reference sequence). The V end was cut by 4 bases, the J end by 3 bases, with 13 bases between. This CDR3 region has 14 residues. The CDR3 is CASSFGSVDYEQYF. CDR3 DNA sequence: TGTGCCAGCAGTTTCGGGTCAGTTGACTACGAGCAGTACTTC.

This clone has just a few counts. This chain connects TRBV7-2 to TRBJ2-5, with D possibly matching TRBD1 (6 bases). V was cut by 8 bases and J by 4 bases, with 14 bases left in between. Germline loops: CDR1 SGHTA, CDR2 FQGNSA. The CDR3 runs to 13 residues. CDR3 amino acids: CASGRKGVETQYF. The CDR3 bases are TGTGCCAGCGGAAGGAAGGGGGTAGAGACCCAGTACTTC.

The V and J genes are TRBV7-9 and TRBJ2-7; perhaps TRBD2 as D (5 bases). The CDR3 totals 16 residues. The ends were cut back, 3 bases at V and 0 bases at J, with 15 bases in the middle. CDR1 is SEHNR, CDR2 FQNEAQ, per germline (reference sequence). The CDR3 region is CASSLRGQVDSYEQYF. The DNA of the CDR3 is TGTGCCAGCAGCTTGCGAGGGCAGGTAGACTCCTACGAGCAGTACTTC.

In DNA, the CDR3 is TGTGCCAGCAGCTTAGAACCGGGACTTTACTCCTACAATGAGCAGTTCTTC. Its translation: CASSLEPGLYSYNEQFF. The chain carries TRBV7-8 and TRBJ2-1; D is possibly TRBD2 (6 bases). This CDR3 comprises 17 residues. Trimming took off 1 base at V and 0 bases at J, with 13 bases between the two ends. Looked up from germline, CDR1 is SGHVS and CDR2 is FQNEAQ.